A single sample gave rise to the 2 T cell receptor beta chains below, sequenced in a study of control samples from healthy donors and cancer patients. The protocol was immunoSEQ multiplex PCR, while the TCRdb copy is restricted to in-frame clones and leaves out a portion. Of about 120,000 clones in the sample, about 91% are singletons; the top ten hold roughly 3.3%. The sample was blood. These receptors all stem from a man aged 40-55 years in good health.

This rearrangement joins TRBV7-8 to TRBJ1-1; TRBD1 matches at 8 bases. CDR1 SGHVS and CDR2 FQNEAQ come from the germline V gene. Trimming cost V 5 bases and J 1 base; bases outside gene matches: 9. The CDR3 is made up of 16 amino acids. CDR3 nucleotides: TGTGCCAGCAGCGCATCCGCCGGGACAGGGAACACTGAAGCTTTCTTT. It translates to CASSASAGTGNTEAFF.

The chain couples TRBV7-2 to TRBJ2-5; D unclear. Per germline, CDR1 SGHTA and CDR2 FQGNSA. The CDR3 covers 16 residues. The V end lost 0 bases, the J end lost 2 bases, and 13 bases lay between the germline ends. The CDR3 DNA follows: TGTGCCAGCAGCTTAGCGCCAGTAGGGCGGCAAGAGACCCAGTACTTC. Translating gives CASSLAPVGRQETQYF.